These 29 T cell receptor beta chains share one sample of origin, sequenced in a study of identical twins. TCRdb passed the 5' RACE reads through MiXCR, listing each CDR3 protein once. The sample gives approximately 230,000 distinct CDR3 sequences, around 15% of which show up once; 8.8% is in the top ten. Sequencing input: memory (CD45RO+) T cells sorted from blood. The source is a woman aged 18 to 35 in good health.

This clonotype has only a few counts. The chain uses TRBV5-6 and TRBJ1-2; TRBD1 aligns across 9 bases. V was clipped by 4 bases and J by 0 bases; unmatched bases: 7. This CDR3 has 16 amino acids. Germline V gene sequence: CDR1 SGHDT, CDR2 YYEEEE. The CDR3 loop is CASSPRDREPNYGYTF. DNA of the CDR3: TGTGCCAGCAGCCCCCGGGACAGGGAACCTAACTATGGCTACACCTTC.

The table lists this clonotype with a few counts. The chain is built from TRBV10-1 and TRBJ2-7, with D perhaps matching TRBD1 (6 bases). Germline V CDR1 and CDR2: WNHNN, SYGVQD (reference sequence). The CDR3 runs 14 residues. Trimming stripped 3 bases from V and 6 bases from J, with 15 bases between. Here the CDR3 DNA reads TGCGCCAGCAGTGATGCCGGGACAACCGGCGAGCAGTACTTC. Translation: CASSDAGTTGEQYF.

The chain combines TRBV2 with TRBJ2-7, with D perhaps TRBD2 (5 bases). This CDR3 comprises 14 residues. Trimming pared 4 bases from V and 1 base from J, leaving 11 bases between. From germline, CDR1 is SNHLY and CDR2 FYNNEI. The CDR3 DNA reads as TGTGCCAGCAGTGTAGGAGGACGGTCCTACGAGCAGTACTTC. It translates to CASSVGGRSYEQYF.

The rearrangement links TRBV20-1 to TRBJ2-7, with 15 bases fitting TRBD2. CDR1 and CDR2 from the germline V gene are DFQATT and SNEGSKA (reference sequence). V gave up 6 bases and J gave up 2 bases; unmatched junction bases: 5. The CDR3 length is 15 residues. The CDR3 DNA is TGCAGTGCCACGGGACTAGCGGGGGGTACCTACGAGCAGTACTTC. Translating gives CSATGLAGGTYEQYF.

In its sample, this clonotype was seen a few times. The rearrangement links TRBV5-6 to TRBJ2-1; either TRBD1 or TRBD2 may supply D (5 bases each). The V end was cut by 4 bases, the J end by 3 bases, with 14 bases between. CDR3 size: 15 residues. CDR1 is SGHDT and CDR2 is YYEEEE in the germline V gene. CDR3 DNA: TGTGCCAGCAGCCCCCGGGACGCCGGCTACAATGAGCAGTTCTTC. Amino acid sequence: CASSPRDAGYNEQFF. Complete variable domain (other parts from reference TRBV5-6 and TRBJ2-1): DAGVTQSPTHLIKTRGQQVTLRCSPKSGHDTVSWYQQALGQGPQFIFQYYEEEERQRGNFPDRFSGHQFPNYSSELNVNALLLGDSALYLCASSPRDAGYNEQFFGPGTRLTVL.

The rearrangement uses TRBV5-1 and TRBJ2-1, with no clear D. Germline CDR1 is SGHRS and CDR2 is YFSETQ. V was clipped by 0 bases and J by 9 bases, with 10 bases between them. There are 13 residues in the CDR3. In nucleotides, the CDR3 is TGCGCCAGCAGCTTGGGGGTAGGGCCTGAGCAGTTCTTC. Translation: CASSLGVGPEQFF.

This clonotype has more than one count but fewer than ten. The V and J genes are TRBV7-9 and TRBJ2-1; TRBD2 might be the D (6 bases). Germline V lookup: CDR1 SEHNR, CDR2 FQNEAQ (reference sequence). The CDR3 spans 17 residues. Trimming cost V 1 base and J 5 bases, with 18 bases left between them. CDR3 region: CASSLGPSLARNNEQFF. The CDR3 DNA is TGTGCCAGCAGCTTAGGCCCTAGTCTAGCGCGTAACAATGAGCAGTTCTTC. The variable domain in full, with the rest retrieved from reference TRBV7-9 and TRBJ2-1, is DTGVSQNPRHKITKRGQNVTFRCDPISEHNRLYWYRQTLGQGPEFLTYFQNEAQLEKSRLLSDRFSAERPKGSFSTLEIQRTEQGDSAMYLCASSLGPSLARNNEQFFGPGTRLTVL.

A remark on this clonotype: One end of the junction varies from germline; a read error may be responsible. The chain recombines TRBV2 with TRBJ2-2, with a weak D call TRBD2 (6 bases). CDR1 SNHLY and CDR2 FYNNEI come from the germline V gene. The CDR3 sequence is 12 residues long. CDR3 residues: CASSEGSREVFF. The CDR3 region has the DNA TGTGCCAGCAGTGAGGGATCCAGGGAGGTGTTTTTT.

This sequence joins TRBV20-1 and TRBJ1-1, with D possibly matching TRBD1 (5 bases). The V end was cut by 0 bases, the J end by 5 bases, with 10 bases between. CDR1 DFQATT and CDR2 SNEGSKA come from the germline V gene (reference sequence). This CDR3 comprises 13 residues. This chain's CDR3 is CSARDAGWTEAFF. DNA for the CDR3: TGCAGTGCTAGAGATGCAGGGTGGACTGAAGCTTTCTTT.

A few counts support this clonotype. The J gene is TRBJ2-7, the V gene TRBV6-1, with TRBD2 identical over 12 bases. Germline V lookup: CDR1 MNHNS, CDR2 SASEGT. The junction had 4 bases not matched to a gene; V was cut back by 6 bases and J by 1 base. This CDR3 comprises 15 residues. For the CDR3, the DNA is TGTGCCAGCAGCCGGGGACTAGCGGGTTCCTACGAGCAGTACTTC. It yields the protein CASSRGLAGSYEQYF.

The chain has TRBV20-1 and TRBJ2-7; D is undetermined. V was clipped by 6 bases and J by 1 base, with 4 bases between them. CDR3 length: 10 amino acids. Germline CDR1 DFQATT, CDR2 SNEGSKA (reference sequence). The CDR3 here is CSAKSYEQYF. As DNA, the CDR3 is TGCAGTGCCAAGTCCTACGAGCAGTACTTC.

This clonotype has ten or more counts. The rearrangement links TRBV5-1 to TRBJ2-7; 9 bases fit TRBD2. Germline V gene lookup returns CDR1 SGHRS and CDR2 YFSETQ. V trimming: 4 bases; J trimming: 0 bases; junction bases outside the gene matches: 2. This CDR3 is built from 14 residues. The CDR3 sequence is CASSPSGNSYEQYF. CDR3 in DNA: TGCGCCAGCAGCCCTAGCGGGAACTCCTACGAGCAGTACTTC.

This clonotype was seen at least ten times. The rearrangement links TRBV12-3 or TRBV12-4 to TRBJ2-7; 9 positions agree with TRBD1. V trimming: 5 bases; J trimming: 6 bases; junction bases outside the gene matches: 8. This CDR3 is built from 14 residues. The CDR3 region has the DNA TGTGCCAGCAGTCTACAGGGGGCTTTTACCGAGCAGTACTTC. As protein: CASSLQGAFTEQYF.

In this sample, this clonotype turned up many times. Here the CDR3 reads CSVEGQTSEQYF. For the CDR3, the DNA is TGCAGCGTTGAGGGTCAAACAAGCGAGCAGTACTTC. The chain uses TRBV29-1 and TRBJ2-7; D is uncertain. The germline V and J ends were trimmed by 3 bases and 6 bases, with 12 bases remaining between them. This CDR3 has 12 residues. The germline gives CDR1 SQVTM, CDR2 ANQGSEA.

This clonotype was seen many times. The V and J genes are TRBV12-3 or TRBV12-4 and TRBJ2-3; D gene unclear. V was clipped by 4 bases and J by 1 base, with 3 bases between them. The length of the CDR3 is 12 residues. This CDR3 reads CASSSRTDTQYF. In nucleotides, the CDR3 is TGTGCCAGCAGTTCCCGCACAGATACGCAGTATTTT.

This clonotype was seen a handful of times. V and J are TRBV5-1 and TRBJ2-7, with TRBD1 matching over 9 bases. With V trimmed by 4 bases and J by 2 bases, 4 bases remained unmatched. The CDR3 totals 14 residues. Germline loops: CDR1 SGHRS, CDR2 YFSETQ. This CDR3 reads CASSIGQGTYEQYF. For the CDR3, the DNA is TGCGCCAGCAGCATCGGACAGGGGACCTACGAGCAGTACTTC.

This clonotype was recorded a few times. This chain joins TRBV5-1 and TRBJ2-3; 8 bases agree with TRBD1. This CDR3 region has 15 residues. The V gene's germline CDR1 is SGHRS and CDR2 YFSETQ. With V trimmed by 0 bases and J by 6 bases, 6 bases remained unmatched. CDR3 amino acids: CASSLGGQGSDTQYF. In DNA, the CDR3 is TGCGCCAGCAGCTTGGGTGGACAGGGATCGGATACGCAGTATTTT.

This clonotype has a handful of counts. The CDR3 DNA reads as TGCAGTGCAAGATCTGGCTACAGGGTGGGTTCACCCCTCCACTTT. Its translation is CSARSGYRVGSPLHF. The J gene is TRBJ1-6, the V gene TRBV20-1, with D tentatively TRBD1 (6 bases). Germline lookup yields CDR1 DFQATT and CDR2 SNEGSKA (reference sequence). The CDR3 length is 15 residues. V was clipped by 6 bases and J by 9 bases, with 21 bases between them.

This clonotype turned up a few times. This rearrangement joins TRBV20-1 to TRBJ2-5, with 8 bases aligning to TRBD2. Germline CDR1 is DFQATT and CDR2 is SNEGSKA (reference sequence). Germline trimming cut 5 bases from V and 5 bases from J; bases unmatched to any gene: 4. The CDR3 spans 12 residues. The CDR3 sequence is CSAGLALETQYF. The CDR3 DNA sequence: TGCAGTGCTGGACTAGCCTTGGAGACCCAGTACTTC.

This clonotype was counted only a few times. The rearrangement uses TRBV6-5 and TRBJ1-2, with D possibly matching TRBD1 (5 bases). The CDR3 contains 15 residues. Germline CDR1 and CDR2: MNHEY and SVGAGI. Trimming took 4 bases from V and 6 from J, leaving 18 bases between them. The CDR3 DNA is TGTGCCAGCAGTTTCAGTGTAGACGGGGGAAATGGCTACACCTTC. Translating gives CASSFSVDGGNGYTF.

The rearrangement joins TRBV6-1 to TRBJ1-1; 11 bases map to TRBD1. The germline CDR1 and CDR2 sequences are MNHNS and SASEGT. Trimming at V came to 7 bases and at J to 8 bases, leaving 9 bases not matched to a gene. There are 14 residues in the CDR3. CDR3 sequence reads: CASNPRTGGMEAFF. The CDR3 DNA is TGTGCCAGCAACCCACGGACAGGGGGCATGGAAGCTTTCTTT.

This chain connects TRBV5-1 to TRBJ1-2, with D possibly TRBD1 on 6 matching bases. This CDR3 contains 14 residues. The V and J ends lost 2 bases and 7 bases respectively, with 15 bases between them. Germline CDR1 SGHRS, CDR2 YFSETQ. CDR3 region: CASSFRGGQSGYTF. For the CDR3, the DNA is TGCGCCAGCAGCTTCAGAGGGGGGCAGAGTGGCTACACCTTC.

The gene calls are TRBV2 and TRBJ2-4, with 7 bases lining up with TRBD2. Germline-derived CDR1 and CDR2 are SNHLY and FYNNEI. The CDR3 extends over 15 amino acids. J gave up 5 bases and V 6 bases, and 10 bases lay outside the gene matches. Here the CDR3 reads CASRGGGGVQNIQYF. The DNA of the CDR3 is TGTGCCAGCAGAGGCGGGGGAGGCGTGCAAAACATTCAGTACTTC.

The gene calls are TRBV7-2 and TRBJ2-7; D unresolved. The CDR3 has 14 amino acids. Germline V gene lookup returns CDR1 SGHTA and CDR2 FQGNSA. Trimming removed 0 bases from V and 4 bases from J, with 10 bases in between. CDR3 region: CASSLAARSYEQYF. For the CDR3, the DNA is TGTGCCAGCAGCTTAGCCGCCAGGAGTTACGAGCAGTACTTC.

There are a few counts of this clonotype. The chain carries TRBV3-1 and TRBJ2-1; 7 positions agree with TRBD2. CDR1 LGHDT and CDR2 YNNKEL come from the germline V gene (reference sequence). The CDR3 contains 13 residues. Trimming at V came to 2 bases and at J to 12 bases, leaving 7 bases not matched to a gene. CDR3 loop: CASSQTSALMQFF. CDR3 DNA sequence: TGTGCCAGCAGCCAAACTAGCGCCCTAATGCAGTTCTTC.

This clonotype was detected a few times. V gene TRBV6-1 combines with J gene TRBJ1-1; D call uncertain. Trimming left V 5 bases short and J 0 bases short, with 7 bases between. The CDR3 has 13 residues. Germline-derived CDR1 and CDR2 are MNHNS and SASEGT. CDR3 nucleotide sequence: TGTGCCAGCAGTCGACACATGAACACTGAAGCTTTCTTT. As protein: CASSRHMNTEAFF.

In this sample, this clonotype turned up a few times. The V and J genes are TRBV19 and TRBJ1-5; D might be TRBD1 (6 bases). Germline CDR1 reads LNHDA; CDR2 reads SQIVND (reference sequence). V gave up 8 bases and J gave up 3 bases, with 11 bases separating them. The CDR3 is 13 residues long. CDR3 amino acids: CASVTGPNQPQHF. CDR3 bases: TGTGCCAGTGTGACAGGCCCCAATCAGCCCCAGCATTTT.

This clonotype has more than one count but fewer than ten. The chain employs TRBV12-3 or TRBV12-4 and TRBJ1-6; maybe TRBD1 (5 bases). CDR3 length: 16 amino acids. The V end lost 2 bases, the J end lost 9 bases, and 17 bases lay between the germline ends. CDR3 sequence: CASSLLAGPFGSPLHF. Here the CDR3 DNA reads TGTGCCAGCAGTTTATTGGCAGGGCCTTTTGGTTCACCCCTCCACTTT.

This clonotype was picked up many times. The CDR3 bases are TGCAGCGTGGGGCTTGGGGGCACTGAAGCTTTCTTT. It encodes CSVGLGGTEAFF. The genes are TRBV29-1 and TRBJ1-1; maybe TRBD1 (5 bases). CDR1 is SQVTM, CDR2 ANQGSEA, per germline. Trimming removed 6 bases at V and 4 bases at J, with 12 bases between. This CDR3 is built from 12 residues. Variable domain in full (rest from reference TRBV29-1 and TRBJ1-1): SAVISQKPSRDICQRGTSLTIQCQVDSQVTMMFWYRQQPGQSLTLIATANQGSEATYESGFVIDKFPISRPNLTFSTLTVSNMSPEDSSIYLCSVGLGGTEAFFGQGTRLTVV.